One and the same sample provided the 24 T cell receptor beta chains below, sequenced in a study of CXCR3 chemokines and chemotherapy response in bladder cancer. TCRdb re-called the PCR reads with MiXCR, one entry per CDR3 protein. The top ten hold around 40% of the sample, which has some 280 distinct CDR3 sequences, roughly an eighth seen once. This sample was taken from a patient whose treatment included neoadjuvant chemotherapy. The receptors derive from a human donor with bladder cancer that did not respond to neoadjuvant chemotherapy.

By share, this clonotype ranks as hyperexpanded. The CDR3 is CASSSAEGRMNTEAFF. The CDR3 coding sequence is TGTGCCAGTAGTAGTGCGGAGGGCAGAATGAACACTGAAGCTTTCTTT. The rearrangement uses TRBV19 and TRBJ1-1, with D uncertain. CDR3 length: 16 amino acids. V was shortened by 4 bases and J by 0 bases, with 15 bases between the two germline ends. Germline CDR1 reads LNHDA; CDR2 reads SQIVND (reference sequence).

In this sample, this clonotype is medium-sized (0.01 to 0.1%). The gene calls are TRBV7-9 and TRBJ2-7, with TRBD2 identical over 8 bases. CDR1 and CDR2 (germline): SEHNR, FQNEAQ (reference sequence). This CDR3 is built from 13 residues. Trimming took 3 bases from V and 3 from J; bases not matched to a gene: 1. The CDR3 region has the DNA TGTGCCAGCAGCTTGGCGGGGGGCTACGAGCAGTACTTC. This gives the protein CASSLAGGYEQYF.

This clonotype is categorized as large. The rearrangement joins TRBV19 to TRBJ2-7; 9 bases match TRBD1. The junction had 5 bases not matched to a gene; V was cut back by 10 bases and J by 4 bases. Germline CDR1 and CDR2: LNHDA and SQIVND (reference sequence). The CDR3 is 12 residues long. CDR3 in amino acids: CATGQGIYEQYF. The CDR3 nucleotides read TGTGCCACCGGACAGGGGATTTACGAGCAGTACTTC.

By share of the sample, this clonotype is hyperexpanded (1% or more). The rearrangement links TRBV6-1 to TRBJ1-2, with a weak D call TRBD1 (5 bases). CDR1 MNHNS and CDR2 SASEGT come from the germline V gene. Trimming cost V 10 bases and J 6 bases, with 18 bases left between them. The CDR3 runs 13 residues. The CDR3 sequence: CATGTGPSHGYTF. DNA for the CDR3: TGTGCCACCGGCACGGGGCCCAGTCATGGCTACACCTTC.

This clonotype qualifies as large (0.1 to 1%). The chain joins TRBV7-2 to TRBJ1-1; TRBD1 might be the D (5 bases). This CDR3 spans 12 amino acids. Trimming removed 1 base from V and 6 bases from J, with 6 bases in between. Germline CDR1 is SGHTA and CDR2 is FQGNSA. CDR3 DNA: TGTGCCAGCAGCTTAGGGGGCCCTGAAGCTTTCTTT. Translation: CASSLGGPEAFF.

The chain combines TRBV27 with TRBJ2-3, with 10 positions matching TRBD2. V lost 6 bases to trimming and J lost 4 bases; unmatched junction nucleotides: 16. Germline CDR1 and CDR2: MNHEY and SMNVEV (reference sequence). This CDR3 is 18 amino acids long. The chain's CDR3 is CASSLSGGGGGSPDTQYF. Here the CDR3 DNA reads TGTGCCAGCAGCTTAAGCGGGGGGGGCGGGGGTTCGCCAGATACGCAGTATTTT.

This clonotype was observed a handful of times. This probably arose from a read error, given a far larger clone one base away. The gene calls are TRBV6-5 and TRBJ1-2; D is undetermined. Germline V gene lookup returns CDR1 MNHEY and CDR2 SVGAGI. Trimming stripped 5 bases from V and 7 bases from J, with 17 bases between. The length of the CDR3 is 14 residues. CDR3 in DNA: TGTGCCAGCAGTGAGTCACAGTCAGCGCGTGGCTACACCTTC. Translation gives CASSESQSARGYTF.

This clonotype has at least ten counts. The chain couples TRBV12-3 or TRBV12-4 to TRBJ2-3; no clear D gene. The V end lost 3 bases, the J end lost 0 bases, and 7 bases lay between the germline ends. This CDR3 is built from 14 residues. The CDR3 loop reads CASSFRASTDTQYF. The CDR3 DNA reads as TGTGCCAGCAGTTTTAGGGCCAGCACAGATACGCAGTATTTT.

By share of the sample, this clonotype is large. This chain links TRBV7-2 with TRBJ2-3, with a possible D match to TRBD2 (5 bases). CDR3 size: 13 residues. Germline lookup yields CDR1 SGHTA and CDR2 FQGNSA. V was cut by 1 base and J by 3 bases, with 5 bases left in between. The CDR3 protein is CASSLGTTDTQYF. As DNA, the CDR3 is TGTGCCAGCAGCTTAGGGACTACAGATACGCAGTATTTT.

This clonotype was observed many times. The chain is built from TRBV4-3 and TRBJ2-1; D is perhaps TRBD1 (5 bases). V dropped 3 bases and J dropped 5 bases, with 14 bases sitting between them. The CDR3 runs to 15 residues. Germline values: CDR1 LGHNA, CDR2 YSLEER. The CDR3 coding sequence is TGCGCCAGCAGCCAGACGGGCCCGACAGACAATGAGCAGTTCTTC. It yields the protein CASSQTGPTDNEQFF.

This clonotype is large (0.1 to 1%) by share. The rearrangement joins TRBV5-6 to TRBJ1-3; no definite D call. The CDR3 extends over 13 amino acids. V gave up 8 bases and J gave up 3 bases, with 12 bases separating them. Germline V gene sequence: CDR1 SGHDT, CDR2 YYEEEE. CDR3 amino acids: CARTKGGGNTIYF. CDR3 in DNA: TGTGCCAGGACAAAGGGAGGTGGAAACACCATATATTTT.

By share, this clonotype counts as medium-sized (0.01 to 0.1%). The chain is built from TRBV12-3 or TRBV12-4 and TRBJ2-6, with 7 bases aligning to TRBD1. The CDR3 totals 20 residues. V trimming: 6 bases; J trimming: 0 bases; junction bases outside the gene matches: 17. CDR3 sequence (DNA): TGTGCCAGCAGCCCAGCCCTGGGACAGCTTTACGTCTCTGGGGCCAACGTCCTGACTTTC. This codes for CASSPALGQLYVSGANVLTF.

In its sample, this clonotype is large. The chain links TRBV29-1 to TRBJ1-2; tentative D call: TRBD1 (6 bases). Between the trimmed V and J ends, which lost 4 bases and 6 bases, there was a span of 15 bases. Germline assignment: CDR1 SQVTM and CDR2 ANQGSEA. The CDR3 runs 13 residues. In DNA, the CDR3 is TGCAGCGTTGGAATGCAGGGGAGTCATGGCTACACCTTC. It codes for CSVGMQGSHGYTF.

The chain uses TRBV30 and TRBJ1-1; 8 positions match TRBD1. The CDR3 is 16 residues long. Germline values: CDR1 GTSNPN, CDR2 SVGIG (reference sequence). V lost 2 bases and J lost 4; bases outside the gene matches: 12. The CDR3 nucleotides are TGTGCCTGGAGTCCTCAACAGGGGGGGGTGGGCACTGAAGCTTTCTTT. Translated: CAWSPQQGGVGTEAFF.

By frequency in the sample, this clonotype is medium-sized. The V call is TRBV27, the J call TRBJ2-5, with 7 positions matching TRBD2. The CDR3 runs to 15 residues. Germline-derived CDR1 and CDR2 are MNHEY and SMNVEV (reference sequence). Unmatched junction bases numbered 9, after V lost 4 bases and J lost 4 bases. The CDR3 DNA reads TGTGCCAGCAGTTGGGGGGGTAGGGTAGGAGAGACCCAGTACTTC. It yields the protein CASSWGGRVGETQYF.

By share, this clonotype ranks as medium-sized. The rearrangement uses TRBV9 and TRBJ2-1; D remains unclear. The ends were cut back, 4 bases at V and 8 bases at J, with 16 bases in the middle. Germline V CDR1 and CDR2: SGDLS, YYNGEE. This CDR3 has 14 amino acids. The chain's CDR3 is CASSLNGQLDEQFF. CDR3 DNA: TGTGCCAGCAGCCTCAATGGCCAATTGGATGAGCAGTTCTTC.

Points on this clonotype: A far larger clone differs by one base, so this is likely a read error. The gene calls are TRBV7-2 and TRBJ2-7, with D tentatively TRBD1 (6 bases). This CDR3 comprises 13 residues. Germline CDR1 is SGHTA and CDR2 is FQGNSA. The CDR3 region is CASSVQGAYGCTF. CDR3 bases: TGTGCCAGCAGCGTACAGGGAGCCTATGGCTGCACCTTC.

This clonotype is termed large. The chain employs TRBV29-1 and TRBJ1-4, with a possible D match to TRBD1 (5 bases). The V end was cut by 7 bases, the J end by 7 bases, with 10 bases between. Germline-derived CDR1 and CDR2 are SQVTM and ANQGSEA. The CDR3 extends over 11 amino acids. CDR3 sequence reads: CSGVGGEKLFF. The CDR3 coding sequence is TGCAGCGGGGTTGGGGGTGAAAAACTGTTTTTT. Complete variable domain (other parts from reference TRBV29-1 and TRBJ1-4): SAVISQKPSRDICQRGTSLTIQCQVDSQVTMMFWYRQQPGQSLTLIATANQGSEATYESGFVIDKFPISRPNLTFSTLTVSNMSPEDSSIYLCSGVGGEKLFFGSGTQLSVL.

In its sample, this clonotype is large (0.1 to 1%). The chain employs TRBV18 and TRBJ1-2; weak D call: TRBD1 (5 bases). The length of the CDR3 is 16 residues. The germline V and J ends were trimmed by 6 bases and 2 bases, with 19 bases remaining between them. Germline CDR1 reads KGHSH; CDR2 reads LQKENI. The CDR3 here is CASSLDGTNMNYGYTF. In DNA, the CDR3 is TGTGCCAGCTCCCTCGACGGGACCAATATGAACTATGGCTACACCTTC. The variable domain in full, with the rest retrieved from reference TRBV18 and TRBJ1-2, is NAGVMQNPRHLVRRRGQEARLRCSPMKGHSHVYWYRQLPEEGLKFMVYLQKENIIDESGMPKERFSAEFPKEGPSILRIQQVVRGDSAAYFCASSLDGTNMNYGYTFGSGTRLTVV.

V is TRBV6-5 and J is TRBJ1-2; maybe TRBD1 (5 bases). This CDR3 has 13 residues. Trimming took off 8 bases at V and 7 bases at J, with 17 bases between the two ends. Per the germline V gene, CDR1 is MNHEY and CDR2 is SVGAGI. CDR3 sequence reads: CASARVGTGGYTF. The CDR3 DNA is TGTGCCAGCGCCCGGGTGGGGACGGGTGGCTACACCTTC.

Only a few counts were recorded for this clonotype. The chain links TRBV4-3 to TRBJ1-6; D unclear. CDR3 length: 14 amino acids. V was shortened by 0 bases and J by 8 bases, with 8 bases between the two germline ends. Germline V gene lookup returns CDR1 LGHNA and CDR2 YSLEER. In DNA form, the CDR3 reads TGCGCCAGCAGCCAAGACTCCGGGTATTCACCCCTCCACTTT. Translation: CASSQDSGYSPLHF.

This clonotype is labeled medium-sized. This chain uses TRBV10-2 with TRBJ2-7, with 7 bases that match TRBD1. The J segment lost 5 bases and the V segment lost 6 bases, leaving 7 bases of the junction unmatched. The CDR3 totals 13 residues. From germline, CDR1 is WSHSY and CDR2 SAAADI. The CDR3 loop is CASRGDSHHEQYF. Here the CDR3 DNA reads TGCGCCAGCAGGGGGGACAGCCACCACGAGCAGTACTTC.

By share, this clonotype counts as large. The rearrangement joins TRBV19 to TRBJ2-3; weak D call: TRBD2 (6 bases). The germline V gene encodes CDR1 LNHDA and CDR2 SQIVND (reference sequence). The CDR3 is made up of 14 amino acids. V was shortened by 5 bases and J by 1 base, with 10 bases between the two germline ends. DNA of the CDR3: TGTGCCAGTAGTTCGCGACTAGGCACAGATACGCAGTATTTT. This sequence encodes CASSSRLGTDTQYF. The full variable domain, its missing parts supplied by reference TRBV19 and TRBJ2-3, is DGGITQSPKYLFRKEGQNVTLSCEQNLNHDAMYWYRQDPGQGLRLIYYSQIVNDFQKGDIAEGYSVSREKKESFPLTVTSAQKNPTAFYLCASSSRLGTDTQYFGPGTRLTVL.

This clonotype is labeled as large. The chain recombines TRBV19 with TRBJ2-6; D is undetermined. Germline V gene lookup returns CDR1 LNHDA and CDR2 SQIVND (reference sequence). The V end lost 5 bases, the J end lost 0 bases, and 8 bases lay between the germline ends. The CDR3 runs to 15 residues. The CDR3 region has the DNA TGTGCCAGTAGTCCCGTGGGCTCTGGGGCCAACGTCCTGACTTTC. Its translation is CASSPVGSGANVLTF.